This T cell receptor (beta chain) was recovered during a study of blood T cell repertoires in COVID-19. Germline V gene sequence: CDR1 SGHRS, CDR2 YFSETQ. Trimming at V came to 3 bases and at J to 8 bases, leaving 10 bases not matched to a gene. CDR3 length equals 15 residues. As originally analysed: Nucleated cell number was recorded as an estimate derived from reference gene primer amplification. Libraries were prepared by immunoSEQ multiplex PCR; TCRdb keeps only in-frame clonotypes and omits some of them. For V, J and clone size, that table is used; D and trimming come from the DNA. In the table there are 140,000 or so clones, around 87% of which are singletons.

The sample comprised peripheral blood. The chain joins TRBV5-1 to TRBJ1-4, with 7 positions matching TRBD1. The sequence came from a human donor in a cohort sampled during active COVID-19. CDR3 residues: CASSSQGTILEKLFF. CDR3 nucleotides: TGCGCCAGCAGCTCACAGGGGACGATACTAGAAAAACTGTTTTTT.